This entry concerns a single T cell receptor (beta chain). The antigen is undetermined. These data originate in a study of cytomegalovirus exposure and HLA in healthy donors. Broader study findings: Across HLA loci, a later analysis found differing TCR association rates, with DRB1 most and HLA-C fewest. The only immune exposure information that was available was CMV serostatus. Evidence from a later analysis indicated that most CMV-associated TCR beta chains looked HLA-restricted.

Germline assignment: CDR1 MNHNS and CDR2 SASEGT. The V and J ends lost 3 bases and 7 bases, in that order; junction bases with no gene match: 4. CDR3 length: 14 amino acids. PCR amplification relied on 60 Vbeta primers (plus 13 Jbeta primers). Repertoires were generated with immunoSEQ multiplex PCR, while TCRdb's copy carries only in-frame clones and drops some. Among 200,000 to 250,000 clones listed, around 85% were seen once. Source material: PBMCs. This chain joins TRBV6-1 and TRBJ2-1, with 9 bases aligning to TRBD1. The clonotype comes from a girl aged 2 to 9 in good health and CMV-seronegative. CDR3 sequence: CASSDRDRVNEQFF. The CDR3 nucleotides read TGTGCCAGCAGTGACCGGGACAGGGTTAATGAGCAGTTCTTC.